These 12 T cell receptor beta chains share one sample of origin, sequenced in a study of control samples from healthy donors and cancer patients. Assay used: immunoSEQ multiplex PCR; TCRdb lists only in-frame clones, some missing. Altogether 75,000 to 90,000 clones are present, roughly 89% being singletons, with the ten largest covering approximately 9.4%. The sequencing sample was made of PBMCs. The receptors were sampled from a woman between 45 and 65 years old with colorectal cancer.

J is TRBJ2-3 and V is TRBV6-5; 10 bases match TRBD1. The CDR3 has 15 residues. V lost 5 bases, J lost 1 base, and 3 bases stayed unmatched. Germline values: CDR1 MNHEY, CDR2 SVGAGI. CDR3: CASSTGTGGTDTQYF. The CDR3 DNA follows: TGTGCCAGCAGTACCGGGACAGGGGGCACAGATACGCAGTATTTT.

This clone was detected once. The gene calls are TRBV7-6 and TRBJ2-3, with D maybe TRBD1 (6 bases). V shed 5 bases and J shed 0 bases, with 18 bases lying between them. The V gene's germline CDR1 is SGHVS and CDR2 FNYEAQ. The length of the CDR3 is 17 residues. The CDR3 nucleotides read TGTGCCAGCAGCGCAGGCCGGAAGGGGACAAGCACAGATACGCAGTATTTT. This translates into CASSAGRKGTSTDTQYF.

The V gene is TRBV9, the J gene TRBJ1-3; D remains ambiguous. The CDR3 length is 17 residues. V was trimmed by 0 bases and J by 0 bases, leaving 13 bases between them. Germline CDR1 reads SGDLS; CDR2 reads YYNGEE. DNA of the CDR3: TGTGCCAGCAGCGTAGGGATCGACGGGAGCTCTGGAAACACCATATATTTT. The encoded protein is CASSVGIDGSSGNTIYF.

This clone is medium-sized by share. CDR3 loop: CASSLEVVTPWNTGELFF. Written as DNA, the CDR3 is TGTGCCAGCAGCTTAGAGGTCGTGACACCGTGGAACACCGGGGAGCTGTTTTTT. This chain links TRBV7-6 with TRBJ2-2; D uncertain. Germline CDR1 reads SGHVS; CDR2 reads FNYEAQ. The V end lost 1 base, the J end lost 1 base, and 16 bases lay between the germline ends. The CDR3 runs 18 residues.

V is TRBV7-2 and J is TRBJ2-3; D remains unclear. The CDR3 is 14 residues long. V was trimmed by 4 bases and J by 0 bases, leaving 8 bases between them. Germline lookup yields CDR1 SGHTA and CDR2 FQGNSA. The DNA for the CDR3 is TGTGCCAGCAGCTCCCATCAAAGCACAGATACGCAGTATTTT. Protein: CASSSHQSTDTQYF.

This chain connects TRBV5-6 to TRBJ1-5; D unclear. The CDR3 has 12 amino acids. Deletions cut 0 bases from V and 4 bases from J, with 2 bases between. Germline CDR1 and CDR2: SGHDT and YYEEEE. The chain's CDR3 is CASSLGNQPQHF. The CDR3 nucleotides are TGTGCCAGCAGCTTGGGAAATCAGCCCCAGCATTTT.

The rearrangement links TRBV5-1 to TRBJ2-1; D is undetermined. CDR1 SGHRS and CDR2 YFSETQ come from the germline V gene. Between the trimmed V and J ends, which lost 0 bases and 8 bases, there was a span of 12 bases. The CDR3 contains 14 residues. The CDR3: CASSLDLGRDEQFF. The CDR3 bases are TGCGCCAGCAGCTTGGATCTTGGCCGGGATGAGCAGTTCTTC.

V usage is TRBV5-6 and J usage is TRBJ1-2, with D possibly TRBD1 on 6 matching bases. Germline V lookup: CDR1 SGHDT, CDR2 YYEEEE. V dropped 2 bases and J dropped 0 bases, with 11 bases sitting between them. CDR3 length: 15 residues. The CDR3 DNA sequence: TGTGCCAGCAGCTTTGGGGGGGCCTCTAACTATGGCTACACCTTC. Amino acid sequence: CASSFGGASNYGYTF.

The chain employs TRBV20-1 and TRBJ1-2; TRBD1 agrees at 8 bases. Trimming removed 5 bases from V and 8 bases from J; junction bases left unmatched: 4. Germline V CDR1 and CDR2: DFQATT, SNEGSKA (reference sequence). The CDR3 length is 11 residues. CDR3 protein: CSAGQGLGYTF. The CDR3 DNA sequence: TGCAGTGCTGGACAGGGCTTGGGCTACACCTTC.

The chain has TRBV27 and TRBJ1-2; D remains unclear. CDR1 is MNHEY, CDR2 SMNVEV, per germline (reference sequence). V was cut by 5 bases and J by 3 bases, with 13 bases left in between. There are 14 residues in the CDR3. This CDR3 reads CASSIRGDYYGYTF. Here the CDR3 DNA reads TGTGCCAGCAGTATCCGGGGAGATTACTATGGCTACACCTTC.

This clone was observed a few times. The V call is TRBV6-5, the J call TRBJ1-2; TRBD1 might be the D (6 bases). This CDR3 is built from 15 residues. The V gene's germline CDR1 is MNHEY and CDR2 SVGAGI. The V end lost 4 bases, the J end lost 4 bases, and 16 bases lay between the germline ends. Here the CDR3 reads CASSFDRFLSYGYTF. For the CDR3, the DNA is TGTGCCAGCAGTTTCGACAGGTTCCTAAGCTATGGCTACACCTTC.

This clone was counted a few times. Here the CDR3 reads CASSPLQGPGEQYV. The DNA for the CDR3 is TGTGCCAGCTCACCGCTACAGGGACCCGGCGAGCAGTACGTC. The chain recombines TRBV18 with TRBJ2-7; possibly TRBD1 for D (6 bases). This CDR3 has 14 residues. Trimming left V 3 bases short and J 6 bases short, with 15 bases between. Per germline, CDR1 KGHSH and CDR2 LQKENI.